The subject of this entry is one T cell receptor (beta chain). Antigen specificity is unknown. This CDR3 has 14 residues. Germline V gene data show CDR1 as KGHSH and CDR2 as LQKENI. The team made cDNA by running eight separate reactions for each sample. TCRdb reanalyzed the 5' RACE reads and collapses them to one entry per CDR3 protein, without DNA. Reported are over 110,000 distinct CDR3 sequences; the ten largest clones contain less than 2.5%. This entry is derived from a study of monozygotic twins with inflammatory bowel disease. Study-wide results and limits: IBD patients, compared with healthy twins, shared fewer clonotypes with others (especially with disease activity). Discordant twins showed the same repertoire similarity as concordant twins, possibly from limited power. T cell subtypes were not distinguishable in this analysis.

Sequencing was carried out using blood. This sequence originates from a human donor with ulcerative colitis or Crohn's disease, or a healthy co-twin of an affected twin (not recorded which). The gene calls are TRBV18 and TRBJ2-5. The CDR3 sequence: CASSPVTLQETQYF.